This T cell receptor beta chain is from a study of blood T cell repertoires in COVID-19. From germline, CDR1 is SGHDT and CDR2 YYEEEE. V lost 4 bases and J lost 7, with 8 bases in between. CDR3 length equals 12 residues. Using immunoSEQ multiplex PCR, the repertoire was profiled, and TCRdb retains in-frame clones only, with some absent. Here the sample spans 110,000 to 150,000 clones, approximately 84% being singletons. The gene calls are TRBV5-6 and TRBJ1-4, with unresolved D. The TCR comes from a man aged 35 to 55 with acute COVID-19. The sequencing sample was made of PBMCs or T cells enriched from blood (not recorded which). DNA for the CDR3: TGTGCCAGCAGCGGCATACCTGAAAAACTGTTTTTT. Residues: CASSGIPEKLFF.